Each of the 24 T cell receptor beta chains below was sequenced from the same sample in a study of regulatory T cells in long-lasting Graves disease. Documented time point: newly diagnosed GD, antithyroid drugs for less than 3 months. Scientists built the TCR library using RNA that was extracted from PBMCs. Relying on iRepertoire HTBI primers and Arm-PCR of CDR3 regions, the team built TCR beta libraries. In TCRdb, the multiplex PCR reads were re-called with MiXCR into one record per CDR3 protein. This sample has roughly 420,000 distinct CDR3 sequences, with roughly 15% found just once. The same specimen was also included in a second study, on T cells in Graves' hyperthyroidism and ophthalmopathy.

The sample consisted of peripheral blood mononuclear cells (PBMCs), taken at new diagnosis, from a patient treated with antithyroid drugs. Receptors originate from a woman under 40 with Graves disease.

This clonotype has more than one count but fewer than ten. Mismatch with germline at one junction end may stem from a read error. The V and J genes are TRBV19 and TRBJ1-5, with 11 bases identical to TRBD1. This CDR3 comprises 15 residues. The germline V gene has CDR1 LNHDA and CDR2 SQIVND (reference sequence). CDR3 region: CASSRRGQGDQAQHF. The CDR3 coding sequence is TGTGCCAGTAGTCGGAGGGGACAGGGGGATCAGGCCCAGCATTTT. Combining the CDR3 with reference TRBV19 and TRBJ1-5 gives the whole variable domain DGGITQSPKYLFRKEGQNVTLSCEQNLNHDAMYWYRQDPGQGLRLIYYSQIVNDFQKGDIAEGYSVSREKKESFPLTVTSAQKNPTAFYLCASSRRGQGDQAQHFGDGTRLSIL.

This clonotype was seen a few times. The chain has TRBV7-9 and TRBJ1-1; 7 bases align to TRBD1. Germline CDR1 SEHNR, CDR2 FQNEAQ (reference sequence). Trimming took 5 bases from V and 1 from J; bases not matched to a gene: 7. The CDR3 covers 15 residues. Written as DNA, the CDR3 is TGTGCCAGCAGCCCTCTACAGGGGCCGAACACTGAAGCTTTCTTT. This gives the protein CASSPLQGPNTEAFF. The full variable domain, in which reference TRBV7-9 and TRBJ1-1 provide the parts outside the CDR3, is DTGVSQNPRHKITKRGQNVTFRCDPISEHNRLYWYRQTLGQGPEFLTYFQNEAQLEKSRLLSDRFSAERPKGSFSTLEIQRTEQGDSAMYLCASSPLQGPNTEAFFGQGTRLTVV.

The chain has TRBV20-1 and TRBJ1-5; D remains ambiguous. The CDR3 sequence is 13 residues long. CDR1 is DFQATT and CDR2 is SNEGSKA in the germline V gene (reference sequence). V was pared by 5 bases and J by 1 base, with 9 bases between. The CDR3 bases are TGCAGTGCTGCCCAAGACAGCAATCAGCCCCAGCATTTT. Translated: CSAAQDSNQPQHF.

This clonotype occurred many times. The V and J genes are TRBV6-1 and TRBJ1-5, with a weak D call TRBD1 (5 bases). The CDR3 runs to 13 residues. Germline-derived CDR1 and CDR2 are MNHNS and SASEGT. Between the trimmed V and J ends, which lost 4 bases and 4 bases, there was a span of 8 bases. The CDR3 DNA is TGTGCCAGCAGTGCCAACAGGAATCAGCCCCAGCATTTT. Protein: CASSANRNQPQHF.

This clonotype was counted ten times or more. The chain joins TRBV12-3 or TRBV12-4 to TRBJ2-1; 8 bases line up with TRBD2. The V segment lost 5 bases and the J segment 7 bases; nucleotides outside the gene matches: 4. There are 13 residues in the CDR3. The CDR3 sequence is CASSPTGGNEQFF. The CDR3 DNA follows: TGTGCCAGCAGTCCGACGGGGGGGAATGAGCAGTTCTTC.

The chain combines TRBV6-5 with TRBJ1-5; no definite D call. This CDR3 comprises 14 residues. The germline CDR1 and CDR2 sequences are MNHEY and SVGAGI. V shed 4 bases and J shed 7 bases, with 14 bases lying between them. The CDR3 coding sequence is TGTGCCAGCAGTTCGATCACCCCGTTCCAGCCCCAGCATTTT. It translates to CASSSITPFQPQHF.

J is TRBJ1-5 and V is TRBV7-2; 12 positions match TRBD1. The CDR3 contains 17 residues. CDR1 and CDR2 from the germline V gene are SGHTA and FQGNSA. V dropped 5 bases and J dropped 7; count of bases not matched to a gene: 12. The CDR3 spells CASSPRFGTGGDQPQHF. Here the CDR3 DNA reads TGTGCCAGCAGCCCAAGATTCGGGACAGGGGGCGACCAGCCCCAGCATTTT.

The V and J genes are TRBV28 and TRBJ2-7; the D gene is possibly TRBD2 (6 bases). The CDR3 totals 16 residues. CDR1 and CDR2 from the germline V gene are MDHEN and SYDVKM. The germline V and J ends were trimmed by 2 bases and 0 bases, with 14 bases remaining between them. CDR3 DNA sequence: TGTGCCAGCAGTTTACCCAGCGGGCGAAGCTCCTACGAGCAGTACTTC. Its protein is CASSLPSGRSSYEQYF. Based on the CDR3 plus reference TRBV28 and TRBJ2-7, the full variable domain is DVKVTQSSRYLVKRTGEKVFLECVQDMDHENMFWYRQDPGLGLRLIYFSYDVKMKEKGDIPEGYSVSREKKERFSLILESASTNQTSMYLCASSLPSGRSSYEQYFGPGTRLTVT.

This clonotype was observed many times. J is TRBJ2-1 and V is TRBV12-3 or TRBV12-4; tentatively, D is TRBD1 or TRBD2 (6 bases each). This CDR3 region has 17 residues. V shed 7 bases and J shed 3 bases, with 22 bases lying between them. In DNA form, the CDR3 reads TGTGCCAGCAACCGGGGGCACCAAGGGCAGGACTACAATGAGCAGTTCTTC. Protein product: CASNRGHQGQDYNEQFF.

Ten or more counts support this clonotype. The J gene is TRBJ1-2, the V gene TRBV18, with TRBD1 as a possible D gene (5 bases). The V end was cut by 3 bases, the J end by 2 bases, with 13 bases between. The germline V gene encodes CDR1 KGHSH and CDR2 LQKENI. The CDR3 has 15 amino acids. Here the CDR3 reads CASSPTDTINYGYTF. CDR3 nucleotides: TGTGCCAGCTCACCTACGGACACAATCAACTATGGCTACACCTTC.

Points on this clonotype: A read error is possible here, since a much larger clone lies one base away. The CDR3 loop reads CASSEGQGAPFGEQFF. The CDR3 nucleotides are TGTGCCAGCAGTGAAGGGCAGGGGGCACCTTTCGGTGAGCAGTTCTTC. The J gene is TRBJ2-1, the V gene TRBV2, with TRBD1 identical over 8 bases. V was clipped by 1 base and J by 9 bases; unmatched bases: 11. CDR3 length: 16 residues. Looked up from germline, CDR1 is SNHLY and CDR2 is FYNNEI. Based on the CDR3 plus reference TRBV2 and TRBJ2-1, the full variable domain is EPEVTQTPSHQVTQMGQEVILRCVPISNHLYFYWYRQILGQKVEFLVSFYNNEISEKSEIFDDQFSVERPDGSNFTLKIRSTKLEDSAMYFCASSEGQGAPFGEQFFGPGTRLTVL.

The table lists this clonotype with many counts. CDR3 sequence reads: CASSQDPNNEQFF. The CDR3 DNA reads as TGTGCCAGCAGCCAAGACCCCAACAATGAGCAGTTCTTC. The V gene is TRBV12-3 or TRBV12-4, the J gene TRBJ2-1; D remains ambiguous. This CDR3 region has 13 residues. Trimming took 6 bases from V and 5 from J, leaving 11 bases between them.

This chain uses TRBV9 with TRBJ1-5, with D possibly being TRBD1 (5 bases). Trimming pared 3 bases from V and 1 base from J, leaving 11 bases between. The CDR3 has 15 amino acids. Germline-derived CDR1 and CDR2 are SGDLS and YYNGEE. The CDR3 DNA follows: TGTGCCAGCAGCGCCGCGGGGGGGAGCAATCAGCCCCAGCATTTT. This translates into CASSAAGGSNQPQHF. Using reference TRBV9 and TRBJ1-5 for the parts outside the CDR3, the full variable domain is DSGVTQTPKHLITATGQRVTLRCSPRSGDLSVYWYQQSLDQGLQFLIQYYNGEERAKGNILERFSAQQFPDLHSELNLSSLELGDSALYFCASSAAGGSNQPQHFGDGTRLSIL.

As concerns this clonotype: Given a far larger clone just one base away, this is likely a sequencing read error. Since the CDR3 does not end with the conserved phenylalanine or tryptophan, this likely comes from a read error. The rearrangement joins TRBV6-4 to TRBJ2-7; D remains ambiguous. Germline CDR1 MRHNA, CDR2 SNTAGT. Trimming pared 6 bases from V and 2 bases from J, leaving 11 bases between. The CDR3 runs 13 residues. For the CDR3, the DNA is TGTGCCAGCAGCCGTCCCCCAACCTACGAGCAGTACCTC. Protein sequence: CASSRPPTYEQYL.

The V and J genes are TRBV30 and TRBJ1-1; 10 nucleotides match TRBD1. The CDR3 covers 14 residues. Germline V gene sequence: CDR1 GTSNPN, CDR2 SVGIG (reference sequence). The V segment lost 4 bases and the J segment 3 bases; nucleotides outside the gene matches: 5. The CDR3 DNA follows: TGTGCCTGGACCCCCGGGACAGGGGACACTGAAGCTTTCTTT. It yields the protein CAWTPGTGDTEAFF.

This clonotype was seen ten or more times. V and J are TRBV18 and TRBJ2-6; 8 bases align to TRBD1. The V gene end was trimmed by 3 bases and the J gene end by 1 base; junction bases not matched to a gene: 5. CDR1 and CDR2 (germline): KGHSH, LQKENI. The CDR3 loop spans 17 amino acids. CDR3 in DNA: TGTGCCAGCTCACCGTCAGGGGGCAGATCTGGGGCCAACGTCCTGACTTTC. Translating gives CASSPSGGRSGANVLTF.

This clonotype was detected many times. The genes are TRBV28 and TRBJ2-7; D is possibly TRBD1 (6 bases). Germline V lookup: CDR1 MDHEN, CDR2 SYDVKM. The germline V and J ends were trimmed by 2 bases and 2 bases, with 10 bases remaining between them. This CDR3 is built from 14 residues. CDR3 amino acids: CASSLMGDTYEQYF. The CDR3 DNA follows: TGTGCCAGCAGTTTAATGGGGGACACCTACGAGCAGTACTTC. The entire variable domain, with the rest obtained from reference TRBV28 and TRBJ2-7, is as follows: DVKVTQSSRYLVKRTGEKVFLECVQDMDHENMFWYRQDPGLGLRLIYFSYDVKMKEKGDIPEGYSVSREKKERFSLILESASTNQTSMYLCASSLMGDTYEQYFGPGTRLTVT.

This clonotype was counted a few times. CDR3 amino acids: CASTALGLAGDRNTGELFF. The CDR3 nucleotides read TGTGCCAGTACCGCCTTGGGACTAGCGGGAGATAGAAACACCGGGGAGCTGTTTTTT. The chain combines TRBV19 with TRBJ2-2, with 14 positions matching TRBD2. In germline, CDR1 is LNHDA, CDR2 SQIVND (reference sequence). The CDR3 is 19 residues long. The ends lost 7 bases at V and 2 bases at J; junction bases unmatched: 12.

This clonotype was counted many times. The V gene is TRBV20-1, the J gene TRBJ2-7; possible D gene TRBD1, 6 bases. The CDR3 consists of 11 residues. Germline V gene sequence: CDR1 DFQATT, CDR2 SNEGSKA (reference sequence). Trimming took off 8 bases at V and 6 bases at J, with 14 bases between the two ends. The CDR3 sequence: CSPSGAREQYF. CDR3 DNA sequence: TGCAGTCCATCAGGGGCTCGCGAGCAGTACTTC.

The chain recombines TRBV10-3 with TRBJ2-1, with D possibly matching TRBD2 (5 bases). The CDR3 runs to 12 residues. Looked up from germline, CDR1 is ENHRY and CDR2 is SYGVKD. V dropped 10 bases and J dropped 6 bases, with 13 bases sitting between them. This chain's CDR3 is CATADSANEQFF. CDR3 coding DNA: TGTGCCACAGCCGATAGCGCCAATGAGCAGTTCTTC.

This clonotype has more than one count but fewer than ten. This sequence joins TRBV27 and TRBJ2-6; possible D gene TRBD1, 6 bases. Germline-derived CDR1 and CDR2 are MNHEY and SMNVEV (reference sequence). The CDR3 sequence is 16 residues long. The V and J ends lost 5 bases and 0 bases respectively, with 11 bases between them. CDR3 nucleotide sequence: TGTGCCAGCAGTGGGACGGACAGCTCTGGGGCCAACGTCCTGACTTTC. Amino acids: CASSGTDSSGANVLTF. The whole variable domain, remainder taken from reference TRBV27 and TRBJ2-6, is EAQVTQNPRYLITVTGKKLTVTCSQNMNHEYMSWYRQDPGLGLRQIYYSMNVEVTDKGDVPEGYKVSRKEKRNFPLILESPSPNQTSLYFCASSGTDSSGANVLTFGAGSRLTVL.

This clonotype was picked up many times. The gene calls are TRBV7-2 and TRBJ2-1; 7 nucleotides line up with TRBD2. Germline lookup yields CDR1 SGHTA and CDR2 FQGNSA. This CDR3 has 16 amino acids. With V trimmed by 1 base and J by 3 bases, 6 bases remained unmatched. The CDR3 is CASSLVLASIYNEQFF. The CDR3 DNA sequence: TGTGCCAGCAGCTTAGTACTAGCGAGCATCTACAATGAGCAGTTCTTC. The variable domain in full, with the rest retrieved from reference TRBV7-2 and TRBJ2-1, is GAGVSQSPSNKVTEKGKDVELRCDPISGHTALYWYRQSLGQGLEFLIYFQGNSAPDKSGLPSDRFSAERTGGSVSTLTIQRTQQEDSAVYLCASSLVLASIYNEQFFGPGTRLTVL.

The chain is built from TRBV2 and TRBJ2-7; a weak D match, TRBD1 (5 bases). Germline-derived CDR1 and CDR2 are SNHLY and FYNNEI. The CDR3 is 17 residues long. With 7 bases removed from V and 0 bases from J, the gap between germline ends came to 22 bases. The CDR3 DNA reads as TGTGCCAGCACATTGGTTCCGCTGGACACCAGCTCCTACGAGCAGTACTTC. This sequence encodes CASTLVPLDTSSYEQYF.

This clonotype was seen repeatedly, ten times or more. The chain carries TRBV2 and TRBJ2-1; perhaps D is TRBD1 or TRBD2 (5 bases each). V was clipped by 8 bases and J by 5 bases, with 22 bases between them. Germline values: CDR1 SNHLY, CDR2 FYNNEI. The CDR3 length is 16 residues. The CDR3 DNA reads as TGTGCCAGCTCCTCAGAGGGGCCCCCCTACGACAATGAGCAGTTCTTC. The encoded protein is CASSSEGPPYDNEQFF.